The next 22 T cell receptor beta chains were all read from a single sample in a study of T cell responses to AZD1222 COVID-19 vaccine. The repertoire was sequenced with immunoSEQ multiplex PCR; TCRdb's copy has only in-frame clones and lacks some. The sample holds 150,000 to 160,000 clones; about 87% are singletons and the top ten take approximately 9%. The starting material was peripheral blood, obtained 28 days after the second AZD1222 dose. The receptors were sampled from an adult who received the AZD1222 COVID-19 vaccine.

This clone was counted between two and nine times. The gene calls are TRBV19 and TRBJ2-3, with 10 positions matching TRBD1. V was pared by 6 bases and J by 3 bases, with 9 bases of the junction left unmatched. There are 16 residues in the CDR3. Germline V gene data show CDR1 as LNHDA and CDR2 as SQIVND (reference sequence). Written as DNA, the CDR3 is TGTGCCAGTAGCCCCATGACAGGGGGCATTACAGATACGCAGTATTTT. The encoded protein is CASSPMTGGITDTQYF. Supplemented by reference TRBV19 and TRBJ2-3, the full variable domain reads DGGITQSPKYLFRKEGQNVTLSCEQNLNHDAMYWYRQDPGQGLRLIYYSQIVNDFQKGDIAEGYSVSREKKESFPLTVTSAQKNPTAFYLCASSPMTGGITDTQYFGPGTRLTVL.

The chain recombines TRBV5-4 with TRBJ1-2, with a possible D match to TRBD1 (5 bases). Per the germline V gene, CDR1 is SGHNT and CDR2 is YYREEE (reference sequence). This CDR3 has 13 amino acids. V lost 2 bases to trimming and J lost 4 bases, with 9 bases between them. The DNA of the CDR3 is TGTGCCAGCAGCTTAGTCGGGGCCTATGGCTACACCTTC. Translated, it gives CASSLVGAYGYTF.

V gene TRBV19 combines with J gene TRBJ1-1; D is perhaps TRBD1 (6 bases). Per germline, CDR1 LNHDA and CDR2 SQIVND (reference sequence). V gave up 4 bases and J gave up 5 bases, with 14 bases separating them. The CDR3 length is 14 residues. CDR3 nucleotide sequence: TGTGCCAGTAGTAACCAGGGGATAGGTACTGAAGCTTTCTTT. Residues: CASSNQGIGTEAFF.

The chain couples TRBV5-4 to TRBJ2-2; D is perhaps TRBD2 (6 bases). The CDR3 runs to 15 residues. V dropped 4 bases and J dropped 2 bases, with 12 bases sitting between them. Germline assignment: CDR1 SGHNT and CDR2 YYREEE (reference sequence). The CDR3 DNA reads TGTGCCAGCAGCCCCCGGGACTTAAACACCGGGGAGCTGTTTTTT. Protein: CASSPRDLNTGELFF.

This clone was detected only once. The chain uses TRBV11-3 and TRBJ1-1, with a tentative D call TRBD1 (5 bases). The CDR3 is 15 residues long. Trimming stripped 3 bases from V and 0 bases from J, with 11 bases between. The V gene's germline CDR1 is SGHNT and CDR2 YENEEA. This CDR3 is CASSFKGDLNTEAFF. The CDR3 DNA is TGTGCCAGCAGCTTTAAAGGGGACCTGAACACTGAAGCTTTCTTT.

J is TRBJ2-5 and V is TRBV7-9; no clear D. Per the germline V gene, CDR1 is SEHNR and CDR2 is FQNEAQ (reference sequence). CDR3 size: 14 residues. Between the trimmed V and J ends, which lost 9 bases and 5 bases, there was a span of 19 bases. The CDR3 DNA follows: TGTGCCAGTAGAGACGGCAGACTGGCGGAGACCCAGTACTTC. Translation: CASRDGRLAETQYF.

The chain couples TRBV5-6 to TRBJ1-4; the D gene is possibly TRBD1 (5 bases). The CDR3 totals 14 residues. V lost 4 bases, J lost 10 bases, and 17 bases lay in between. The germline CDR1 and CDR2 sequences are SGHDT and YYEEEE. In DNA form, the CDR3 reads TGTGCCAGCAGCACCGGGACTTTTGGGGGAAAACTGTTTTTT. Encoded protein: CASSTGTFGGKLFF. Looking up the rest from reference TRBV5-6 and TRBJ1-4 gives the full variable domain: DAGVTQSPTHLIKTRGQQVTLRCSPKSGHDTVSWYQQALGQGPQFIFQYYEEEERQRGNFPDRFSGHQFPNYSSELNVNALLLGDSALYLCASSTGTFGGKLFFGSGTQLSVL.

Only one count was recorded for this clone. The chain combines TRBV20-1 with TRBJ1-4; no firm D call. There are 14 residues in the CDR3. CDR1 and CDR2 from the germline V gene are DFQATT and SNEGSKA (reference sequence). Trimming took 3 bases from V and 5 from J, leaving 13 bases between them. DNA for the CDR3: TGCAGTGCTAGTAAGCTGACCCAAAATGAAAAACTGTTTTTT. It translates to CSASKLTQNEKLFF.

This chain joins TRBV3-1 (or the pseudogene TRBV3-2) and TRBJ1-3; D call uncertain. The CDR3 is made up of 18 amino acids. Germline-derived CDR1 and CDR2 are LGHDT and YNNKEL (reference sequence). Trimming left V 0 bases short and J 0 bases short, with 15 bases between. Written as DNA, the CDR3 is TGTGCCAGCAGCCAAGAATTCGCCGGACGCCGCTCTGGAAACACCATATATTTT. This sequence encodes CASSQEFAGRRSGNTIYF.

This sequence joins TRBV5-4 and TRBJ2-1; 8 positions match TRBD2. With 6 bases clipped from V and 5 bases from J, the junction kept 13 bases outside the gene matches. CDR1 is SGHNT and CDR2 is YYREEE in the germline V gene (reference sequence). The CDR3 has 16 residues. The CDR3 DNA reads TGTGCCAGCAACCCCGGGGGGGGAGGAAAGGACAATGAGCAGTTCTTC. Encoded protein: CASNPGGGGKDNEQFF. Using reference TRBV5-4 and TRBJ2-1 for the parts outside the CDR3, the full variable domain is ETGVTQSPTHLIKTRGQQVTLRCSSQSGHNTVSWYQQALGQGPQFIFQYYREEENGRGNFPPRFSGLQFPNYSSELNVNALELDDSALYLCASNPGGGGKDNEQFFGPGTRLTVL.

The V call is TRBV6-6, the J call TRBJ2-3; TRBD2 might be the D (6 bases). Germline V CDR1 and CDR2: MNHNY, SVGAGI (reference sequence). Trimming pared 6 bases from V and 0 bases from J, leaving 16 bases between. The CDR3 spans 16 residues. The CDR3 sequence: CASSVQGLYSTDTQYF. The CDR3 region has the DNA TGTGCCAGCAGCGTACAAGGACTATATAGCACAGATACGCAGTATTTT.

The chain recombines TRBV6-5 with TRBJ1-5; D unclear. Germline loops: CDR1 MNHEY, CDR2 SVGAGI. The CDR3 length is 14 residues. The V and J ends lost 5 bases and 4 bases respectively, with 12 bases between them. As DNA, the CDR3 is TGTGCCAGCAGTCCCGGACTTACTAATCAGCCCCAGCATTTT. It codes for CASSPGLTNQPQHF.

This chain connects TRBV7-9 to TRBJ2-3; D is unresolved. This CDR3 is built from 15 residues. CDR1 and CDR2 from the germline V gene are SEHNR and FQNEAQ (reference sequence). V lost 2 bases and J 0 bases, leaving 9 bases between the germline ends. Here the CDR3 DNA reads TGTGCCAGCAGCTTACTTGGTGGGAGCACAGATACGCAGTATTTT. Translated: CASSLLGGSTDTQYF.

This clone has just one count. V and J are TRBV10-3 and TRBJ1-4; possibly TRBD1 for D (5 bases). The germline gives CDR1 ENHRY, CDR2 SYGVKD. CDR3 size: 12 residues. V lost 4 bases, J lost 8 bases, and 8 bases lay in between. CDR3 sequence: CAISAGGEKLFF. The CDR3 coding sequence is TGTGCCATCAGTGCGGGGGGGGAAAAACTGTTTTTT.

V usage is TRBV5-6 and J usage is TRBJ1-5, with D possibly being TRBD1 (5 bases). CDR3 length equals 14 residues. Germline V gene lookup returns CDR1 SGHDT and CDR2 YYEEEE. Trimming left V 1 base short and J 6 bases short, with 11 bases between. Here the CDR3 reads CASSLIGDGQPQHF. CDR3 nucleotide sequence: TGTGCCAGCAGCTTGATCGGGGACGGTCAGCCCCAGCATTTT.

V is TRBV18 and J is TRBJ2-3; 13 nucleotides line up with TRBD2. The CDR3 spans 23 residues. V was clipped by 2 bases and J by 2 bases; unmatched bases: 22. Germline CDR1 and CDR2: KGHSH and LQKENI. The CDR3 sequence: CASSPGLAGVLTPSGENTDTQYF. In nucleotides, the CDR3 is TGTGCCAGCTCACCAGGACTAGCGGGAGTTCTAACCCCCAGTGGGGAGAACACAGATACGCAGTATTTT.

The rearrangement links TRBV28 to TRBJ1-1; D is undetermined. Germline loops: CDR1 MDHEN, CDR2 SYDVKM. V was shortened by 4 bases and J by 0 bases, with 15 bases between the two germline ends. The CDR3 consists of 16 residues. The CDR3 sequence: CASSSASAGLNTEAFF. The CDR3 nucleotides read TGTGCCAGCAGTTCCGCATCCGCAGGACTGAACACTGAAGCTTTCTTT.

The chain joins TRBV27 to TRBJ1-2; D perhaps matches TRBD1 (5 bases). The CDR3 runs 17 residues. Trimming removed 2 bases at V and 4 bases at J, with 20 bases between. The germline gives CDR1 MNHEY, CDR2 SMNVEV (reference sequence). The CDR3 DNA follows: TGTGCCAGCAGTTTAGAAGCCCGGTGGGGCAGAGCCTATGGCTACACCTTC. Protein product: CASSLEARWGRAYGYTF.

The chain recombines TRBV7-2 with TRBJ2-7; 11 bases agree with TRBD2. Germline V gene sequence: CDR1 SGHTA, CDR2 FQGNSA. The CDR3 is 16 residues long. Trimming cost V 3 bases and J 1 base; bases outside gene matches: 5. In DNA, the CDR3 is TGTGCCAGCAGCTTCATTCTAGCGGGAGGATCCTACGAGCAGTACTTC. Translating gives CASSFILAGGSYEQYF. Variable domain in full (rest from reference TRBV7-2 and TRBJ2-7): GAGVSQSPSNKVTEKGKDVELRCDPISGHTALYWYRQSLGQGLEFLIYFQGNSAPDKSGLPSDRFSAERTGGSVSTLTIQRTQQEDSAVYLCASSFILAGGSYEQYFGPGTRLTVT.

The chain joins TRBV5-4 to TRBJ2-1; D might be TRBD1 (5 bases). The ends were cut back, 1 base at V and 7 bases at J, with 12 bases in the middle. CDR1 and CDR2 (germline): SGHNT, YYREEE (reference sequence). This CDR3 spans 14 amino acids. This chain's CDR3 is CASSLSRVLNEQFF. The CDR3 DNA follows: TGTGCCAGCAGCTTGTCCAGGGTCTTGAATGAGCAGTTCTTC.

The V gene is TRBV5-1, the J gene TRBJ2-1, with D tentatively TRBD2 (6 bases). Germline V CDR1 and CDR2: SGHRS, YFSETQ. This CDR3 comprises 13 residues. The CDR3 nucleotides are TGCGTGGAGGGCGGTTCGGCCTACAATGAGCAGTTCTTC. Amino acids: CVEGGSAYNEQFF.

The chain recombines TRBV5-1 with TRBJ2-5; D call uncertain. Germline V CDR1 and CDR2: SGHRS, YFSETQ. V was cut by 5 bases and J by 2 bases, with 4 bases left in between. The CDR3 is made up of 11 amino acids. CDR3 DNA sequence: TGCGCCAGCAGAGAGCAAGAGACCCAGTACTTC. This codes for CASREQETQYF.